This TCR beta chain was sequenced during a study of identifying expanded T cells in peripheral blood. The method was immunoSEQ multiplex PCR; TCRdb's version includes in-frame clones alone and lacks a portion of them. The sample includes about 74,000 clones, approximately 85% seen only once; the top ten take about 18%. This clone was seen once. The CDR3 sequence is 14 residues long. V was pared by 4 bases and J by 1 base, with 7 bases between. The germline V gene encodes CDR1 MNHNY and CDR2 SVGAGI (reference sequence). V is TRBV6-6 and J is TRBJ2-2; D gene uncertain. The sequence derives from a person aged 18 to 70 in good health. Sample: blood. The CDR3 sequence is CASSWQKNTGELFF. DNA for the CDR3: TGTGCCAGCAGTTGGCAGAAGAACACCGGGGAGCTGTTTTTT.